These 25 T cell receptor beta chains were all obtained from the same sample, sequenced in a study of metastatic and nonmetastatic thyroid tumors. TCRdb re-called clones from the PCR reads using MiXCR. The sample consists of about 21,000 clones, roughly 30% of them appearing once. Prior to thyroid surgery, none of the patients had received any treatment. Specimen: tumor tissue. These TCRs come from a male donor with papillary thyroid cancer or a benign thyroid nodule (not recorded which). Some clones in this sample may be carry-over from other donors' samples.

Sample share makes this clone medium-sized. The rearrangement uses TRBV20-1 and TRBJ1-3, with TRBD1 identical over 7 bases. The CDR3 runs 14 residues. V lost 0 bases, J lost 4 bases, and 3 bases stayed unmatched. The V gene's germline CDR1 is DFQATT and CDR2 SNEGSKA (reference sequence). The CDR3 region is CSARDDRVGNTIYF. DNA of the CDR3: TGCAGTGCTAGAGATGACAGGGTGGGAAACACCATATATTTT.

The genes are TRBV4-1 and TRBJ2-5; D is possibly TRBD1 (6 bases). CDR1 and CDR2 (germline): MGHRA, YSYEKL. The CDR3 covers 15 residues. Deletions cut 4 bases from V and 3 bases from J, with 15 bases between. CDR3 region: CASSLLTQGKETQYF. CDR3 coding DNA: TGCGCCAGCAGCCTCCTAACACAGGGTAAAGAGACCCAGTACTTC.

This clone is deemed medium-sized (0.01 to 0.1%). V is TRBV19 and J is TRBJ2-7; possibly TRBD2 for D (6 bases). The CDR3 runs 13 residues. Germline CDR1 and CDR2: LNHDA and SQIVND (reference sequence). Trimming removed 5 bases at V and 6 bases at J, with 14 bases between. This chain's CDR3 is CASSPEGLSEQYF. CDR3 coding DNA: TGTGCCAGTAGTCCCGAGGGACTCAGCGAGCAGTACTTC.

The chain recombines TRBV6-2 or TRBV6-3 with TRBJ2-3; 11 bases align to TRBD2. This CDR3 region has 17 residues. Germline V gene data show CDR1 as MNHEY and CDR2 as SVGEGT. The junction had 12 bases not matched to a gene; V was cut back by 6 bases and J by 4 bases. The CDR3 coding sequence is TGTGCCAGCAGCCCCCTTGGGGGTAGCGGGGGGGCAGATACGCAGTATTTT. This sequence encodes CASSPLGGSGGADTQYF.

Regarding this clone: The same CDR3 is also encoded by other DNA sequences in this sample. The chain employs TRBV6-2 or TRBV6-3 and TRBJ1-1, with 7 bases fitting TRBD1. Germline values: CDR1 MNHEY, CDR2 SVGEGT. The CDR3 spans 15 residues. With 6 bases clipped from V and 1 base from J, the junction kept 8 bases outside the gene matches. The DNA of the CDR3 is TGTGCCAGCAGCCTCTGGACAGGAACGAACACTGAAGCTTTCTTT. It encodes CASSLWTGTNTEAFF.

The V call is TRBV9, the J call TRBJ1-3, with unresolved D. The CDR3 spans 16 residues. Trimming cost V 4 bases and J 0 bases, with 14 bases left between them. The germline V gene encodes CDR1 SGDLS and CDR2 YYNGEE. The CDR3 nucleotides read TGTGCCAGCAGCATCGACGGCCGAGTCTCTGGAAACACCATATATTTT. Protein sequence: CASSIDGRVSGNTIYF.

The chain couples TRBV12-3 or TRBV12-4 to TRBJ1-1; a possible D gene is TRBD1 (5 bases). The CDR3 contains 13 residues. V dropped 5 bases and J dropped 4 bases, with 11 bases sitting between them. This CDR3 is CASSGGTLTEAFF. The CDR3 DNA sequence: TGTGCCAGCAGTGGCGGGACGCTCACTGAAGCTTTCTTT.

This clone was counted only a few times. The CDR3 reads CASSHQGAAYNEQFF. CDR3 coding DNA: TGTGCCAGCAGTCACCAGGGGGCTGCCTACAATGAGCAGTTCTTC. The chain couples TRBV6-2 or TRBV6-3 to TRBJ2-1, with 8 positions matching TRBD1. This CDR3 has 15 residues. V dropped 5 bases and J dropped 2; count of bases not matched to a gene: 5. The germline CDR1 and CDR2 sequences are MNHEY and SVGEGT.

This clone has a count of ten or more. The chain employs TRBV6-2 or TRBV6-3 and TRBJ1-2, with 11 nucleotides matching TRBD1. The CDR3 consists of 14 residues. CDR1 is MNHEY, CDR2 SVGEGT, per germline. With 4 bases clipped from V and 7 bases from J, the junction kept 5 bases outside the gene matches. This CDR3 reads CASSSGQGAGGYTF. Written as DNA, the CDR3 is TGTGCCAGCAGTTCCGGACAGGGGGCGGGTGGCTACACCTTC.

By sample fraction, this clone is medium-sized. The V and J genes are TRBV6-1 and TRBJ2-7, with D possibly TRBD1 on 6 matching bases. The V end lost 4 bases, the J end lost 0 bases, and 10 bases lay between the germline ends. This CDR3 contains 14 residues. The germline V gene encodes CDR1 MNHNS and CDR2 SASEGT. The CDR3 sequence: CASSARDNSYEQYF. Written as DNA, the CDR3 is TGTGCCAGCAGTGCCCGGGACAACTCCTACGAGCAGTACTTC.

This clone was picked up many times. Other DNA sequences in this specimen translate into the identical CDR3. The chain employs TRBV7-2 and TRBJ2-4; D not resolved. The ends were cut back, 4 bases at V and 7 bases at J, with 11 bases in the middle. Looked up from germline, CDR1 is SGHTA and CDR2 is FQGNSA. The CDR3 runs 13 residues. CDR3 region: CASSYPKGNIQYF. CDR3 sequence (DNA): TGTGCCAGCAGCTACCCGAAAGGGAACATTCAGTACTTC.

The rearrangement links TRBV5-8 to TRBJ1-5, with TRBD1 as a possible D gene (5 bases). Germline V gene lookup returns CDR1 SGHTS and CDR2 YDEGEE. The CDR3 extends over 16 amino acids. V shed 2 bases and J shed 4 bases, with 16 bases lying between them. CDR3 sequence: CASSFRDPLGNQPQHF. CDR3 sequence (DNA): TGTGCCAGCAGCTTCCGGGACCCCCTAGGGAATCAGCCCCAGCATTTT.

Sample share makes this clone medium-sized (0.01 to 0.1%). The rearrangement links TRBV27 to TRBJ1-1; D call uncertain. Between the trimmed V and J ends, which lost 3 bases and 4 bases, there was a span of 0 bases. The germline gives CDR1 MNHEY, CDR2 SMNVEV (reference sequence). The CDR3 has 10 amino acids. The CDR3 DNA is TGTGCCAGCAGTTTCACTGAAGCTTTCTTT. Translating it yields CASSFTEAFF.

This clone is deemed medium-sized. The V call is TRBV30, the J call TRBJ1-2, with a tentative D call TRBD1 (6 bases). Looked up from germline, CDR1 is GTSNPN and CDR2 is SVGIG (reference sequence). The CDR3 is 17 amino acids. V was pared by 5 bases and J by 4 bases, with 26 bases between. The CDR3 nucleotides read TGTGCCTGGGAAGGGGGTTTAGGACTCTCGGGACGCTATGGCTACACCTTC. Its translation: CAWEGGLGLSGRYGYTF.

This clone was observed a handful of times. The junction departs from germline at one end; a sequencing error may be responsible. CDR3 in DNA: TGTGCAAGCAGTGAACTGCTGGGGTGTGAGACCCAGTACTTC. The encoded protein is CASSELLGCETQYF. The rearrangement links TRBV6-1 to TRBJ2-5; unclear D gene. Germline values: CDR1 MNHNS, CDR2 SASEGT. This CDR3 region has 14 residues.

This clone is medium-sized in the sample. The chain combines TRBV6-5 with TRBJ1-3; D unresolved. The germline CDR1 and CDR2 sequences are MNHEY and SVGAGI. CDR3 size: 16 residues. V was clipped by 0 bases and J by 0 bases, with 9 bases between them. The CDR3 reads CASSYSATTSGNTIYF. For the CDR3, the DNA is TGTGCCAGCAGTTACTCGGCCACGACCTCTGGAAACACCATATATTTT.

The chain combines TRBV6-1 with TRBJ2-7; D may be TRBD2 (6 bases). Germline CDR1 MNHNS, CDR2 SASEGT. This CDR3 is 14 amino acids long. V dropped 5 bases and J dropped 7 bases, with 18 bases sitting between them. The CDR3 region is CASSLTPEGGEQYF. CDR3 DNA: TGTGCCAGCAGTCTCACGCCGGAGGGCGGGGAGCAGTACTTC.

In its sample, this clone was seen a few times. DNA for the CDR3: TGTGCCAGCTCACCGACTAGCATCCACGAGCAGTACTTC. Its translation is CASSPTSIHEQYF. The chain recombines TRBV18 with TRBJ2-7; 7 nucleotides line up with TRBD2. The CDR3 sequence is 13 residues long. Germline-derived CDR1 and CDR2 are KGHSH and LQKENI. The V and J ends lost 3 bases and 5 bases, in that order; junction bases with no gene match: 4.

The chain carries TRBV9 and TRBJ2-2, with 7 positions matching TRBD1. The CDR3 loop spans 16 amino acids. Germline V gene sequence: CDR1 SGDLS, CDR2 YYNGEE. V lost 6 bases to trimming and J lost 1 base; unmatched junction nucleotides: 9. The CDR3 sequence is CASILSRGLNTGELFF. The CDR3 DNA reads TGTGCCAGCATCCTGTCCAGGGGGTTGAACACCGGGGAGCTGTTTTTT.

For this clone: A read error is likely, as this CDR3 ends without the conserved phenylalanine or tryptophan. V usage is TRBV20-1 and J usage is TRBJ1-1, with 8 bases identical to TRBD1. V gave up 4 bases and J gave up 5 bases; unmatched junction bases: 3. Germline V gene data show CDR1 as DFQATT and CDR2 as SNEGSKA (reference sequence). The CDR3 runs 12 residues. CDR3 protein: CSAKQGVTEAFV. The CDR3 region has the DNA TGCAGTGCTAAACAGGGGGTTACTGAAGCTTTCGTT.

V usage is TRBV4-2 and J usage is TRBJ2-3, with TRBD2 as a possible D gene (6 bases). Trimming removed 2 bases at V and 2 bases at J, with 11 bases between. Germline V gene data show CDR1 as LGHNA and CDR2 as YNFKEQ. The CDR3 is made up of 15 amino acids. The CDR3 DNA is TGTGCCAGCAGCCAATCGGGAGAACCCACAGATACGCAGTATTTT. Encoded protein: CASSQSGEPTDTQYF.

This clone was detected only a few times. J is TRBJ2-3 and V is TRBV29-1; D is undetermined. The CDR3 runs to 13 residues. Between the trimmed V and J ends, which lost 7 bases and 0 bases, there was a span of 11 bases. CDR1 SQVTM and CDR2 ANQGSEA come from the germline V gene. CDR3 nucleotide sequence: TGCAGCGCCCCGGCACAGAGCACAGATACGCAGTATTTT. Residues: CSAPAQSTDTQYF.

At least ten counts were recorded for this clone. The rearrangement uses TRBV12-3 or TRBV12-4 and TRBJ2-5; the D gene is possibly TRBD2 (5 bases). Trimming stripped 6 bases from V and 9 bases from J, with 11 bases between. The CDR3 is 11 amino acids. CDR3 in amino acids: CASSFRRAQYF. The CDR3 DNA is TGTGCCAGCAGCTTTAGGCGGGCCCAGTACTTC.

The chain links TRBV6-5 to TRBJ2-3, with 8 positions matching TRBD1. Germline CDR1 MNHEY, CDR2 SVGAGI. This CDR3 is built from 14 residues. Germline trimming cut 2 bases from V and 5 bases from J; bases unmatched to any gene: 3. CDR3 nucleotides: TGTGCCAGCAGTTACACACAGGGGGTAGATACGCAGTATTTT. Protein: CASSYTQGVDTQYF.

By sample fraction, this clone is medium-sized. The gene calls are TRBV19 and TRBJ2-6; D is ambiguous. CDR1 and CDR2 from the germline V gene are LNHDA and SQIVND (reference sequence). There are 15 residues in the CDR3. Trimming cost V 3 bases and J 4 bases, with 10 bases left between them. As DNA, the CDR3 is TGTGCCAGTAGTATCCTCGGGTACGGGGCCAACGTCCTGACTTTC. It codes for CASSILGYGANVLTF.